At least ten counts were recorded for the clone carrying this TCR beta chain. The germline V gene has CDR1 MNHEY and CDR2 SVGEGT. Trimming cost V 2 bases and J 3 bases; bases outside gene matches: 1. This CDR3 has 14 residues. The source of the sample is a study of breast tumors, draining lymph nodes, adjacent tissues. Using its own MiXCR run on the multiplex PCR reads, TCRdb lists one record per CDR3 protein. The sample includes about 140,000 distinct CDR3 sequences, approximately 29% of them seen just once. Samples came from axillary lymph nodes draining the breast cancer. This sequence was found in a female donor with breast cancer. Some clones in this sample may be carry-over from other donors' samples. The chain recombines TRBV6-2 or TRBV6-3 with TRBJ2-3; TRBD1 aligns across 8 bases. Sequenced: axillary lymph node tissue. For the CDR3, the DNA is TGTGCCAGCAGTTACGGACAGGGAACAGATACGCAGTATTTT. Its protein is CASSYGQGTDTQYF.